This T cell receptor (beta chain) was recorded in a study of OX40 agonist ivuxolimab in advanced cancers. About the research overall: Patients with hepatocellular carcinoma, melanoma, renal cell or head and neck cancer made up the dose-escalation patients.

Method: immunoSEQ multiplex PCR; TCRdb's copy keeps in-frame clones and lacks some. The sample holds about 100,000 clones, nearly 90% seen once. Trimming left V 6 bases short and J 0 bases short, with 15 bases between. Germline V gives CDR1 SGDLS, CDR2 YYNGEE. There are 15 residues in the CDR3. The input for sequencing was CD4+ or CD8+ T cells sorted from blood, taken in a trial of the OX40 agonist ivuxolimab. The chain carries TRBV9 and TRBJ1-1; D is unresolved. The source is an adult with an advanced solid tumor such as melanoma, head and neck, liver or kidney cancer. CDR3 DNA: TGTGCCAGCACCCCCGCTACCAGTGTGAACACTGAAGCTTTCTTT. It translates to CASTPATSVNTEAFF.